The 25 T cell receptor beta chains given below trace back to one sample, sequenced in a study of shared clonotypes between healthy human individuals. The repertoire was sequenced with immunoSEQ multiplex PCR; TCRdb's copy has only in-frame clones and lacks some. Among about 1 million clones, roughly 70% were seen once, and the ten largest hold about 1.5%. The sample comprised memory CD4+ T cells sorted from blood. Subset denoted: CD45RA-negative fraction. Source of these receptors: a young man in good health.

The rearrangement links TRBV27 to TRBJ2-3, with 10 positions matching TRBD1. The CDR3 extends over 15 amino acids. Germline V gene lookup returns CDR1 MNHEY and CDR2 SMNVEV (reference sequence). Trimming at V came to 4 bases and at J to 9 bases, leaving 10 bases not matched to a gene. For the CDR3, the DNA is TGTGCCAGCAGTTCGAAACGTCCGGGACAGGGGACGCAGTATTTT. This translates into CASSSKRPGQGTQYF.

This chain uses TRBV11-3 with TRBJ1-1, with a weak D call TRBD1 (5 bases). Germline assignment: CDR1 SGHNT and CDR2 YENEEA. This CDR3 spans 13 amino acids. V dropped 4 bases and J dropped 8 bases, with 14 bases sitting between them. CDR3 coding DNA: TGTGCCAGCAGCTACGGCAGGGCTGGGGAAGCTTTCTTT. Its protein is CASSYGRAGEAFF.

The V call is TRBV5-6, the J call TRBJ2-7; 9 nucleotides align to TRBD2. The V segment lost 4 bases and the J segment 6 bases; nucleotides outside the gene matches: 11. In germline, CDR1 is SGHDT, CDR2 YYEEEE. There are 15 residues in the CDR3. CDR3 loop: CASSLTGTSKAEQYF. CDR3 DNA: TGTGCCAGCAGCCTTACCGGGACTAGCAAAGCCGAGCAGTACTTC.

The chain couples TRBV5-4 to TRBJ2-5; the match to TRBD2 covers 10 bases. V shed 0 bases and J 1 base; nucleotides not matched to a gene: 3. Germline lookup yields CDR1 SGHNT and CDR2 YYREEE (reference sequence). The CDR3 covers 16 residues. CDR3 sequence: CASSLGLAGAQETQYF. The DNA of the CDR3 is TGTGCCAGCAGCTTGGGGCTAGCGGGGGCCCAAGAGACCCAGTACTTC.

This clone has a count of ten or more. This chain joins TRBV28 and TRBJ2-5, with D uncertain. The CDR3 covers 12 residues. V gave up 5 bases and J gave up 5 bases, with 9 bases separating them. Germline-derived CDR1 and CDR2 are MDHEN and SYDVKM. This chain's CDR3 is CASSPPGETQYF. CDR3 nucleotides: TGTGCCAGCAGTCCCCCTGGGGAGACCCAGTACTTC.

V and J are TRBV28 and TRBJ1-4; 10 nucleotides line up with TRBD1. Trimming took 4 bases from V and 8 from J; bases not matched to a gene: 7. Germline V gene lookup returns CDR1 MDHEN and CDR2 SYDVKM. The CDR3 length is 15 residues. The CDR3 sequence: CASSSSGTGDEKLFF. CDR3 DNA sequence: TGTGCCAGCAGTTCCTCCGGGACAGGGGACGAAAAACTGTTTTTT.

This clone was seen only once. CDR3 region: CASSLSGSKADTQYF. The CDR3 DNA reads TGCGCCAGCAGCTTGTCTGGGAGTAAAGCAGATACGCAGTATTTT. The genes are TRBV5-1 and TRBJ2-3; a possible D gene is TRBD2 (5 bases). The V end lost 1 base, the J end lost 4 bases, and 13 bases lay between the germline ends. Germline values: CDR1 SGHRS, CDR2 YFSETQ. CDR3 size: 15 residues.

The rearrangement joins TRBV30 to TRBJ2-2; D possibly corresponds to TRBD2 (6 bases). V was trimmed by 5 bases and J by 8 bases, leaving 18 bases between them. Germline lookup yields CDR1 GTSNPN and CDR2 SVGIG (reference sequence). CDR3 length equals 14 residues. The DNA for the CDR3 is TGTGCCTGGTCAGGCGGAGGGATGGGGGGGGAGCTGTTTTTT. Translated, it gives CAWSGGGMGGELFF.

V and J are TRBV5-6 and TRBJ2-5; the D gene could be TRBD1 or TRBD2 (6 bases each). CDR1 and CDR2 from the germline V gene are SGHDT and YYEEEE. The CDR3 loop spans 13 amino acids. The V and J ends lost 3 bases and 1 base respectively, with 7 bases between them. The CDR3 sequence: CASSWGAQETQYF. The CDR3 DNA reads as TGTGCCAGCAGCTGGGGGGCCCAAGAGACCCAGTACTTC.

This clone was found a few times. CDR3 bases: TGCGCCAGCAGCACAGGGGGAGGTTACGAGCAGTACTTC. Residues: CASSTGGGYEQYF. J is TRBJ2-7 and V is TRBV5-1, with 8 bases fitting TRBD1. V lost 4 bases, J lost 4 bases, and 4 bases stayed unmatched. This CDR3 region has 13 residues. Germline values: CDR1 SGHRS, CDR2 YFSETQ.

Regarding this clone: The identical CDR3 is also encoded by other nucleotide sequences in the sample. V is TRBV25-1 and J is TRBJ1-4, with D possibly being TRBD1 (6 bases). Between the trimmed V and J ends, which lost 3 bases and 8 bases, there was a span of 13 bases. This CDR3 is built from 14 residues. Germline V gene lookup returns CDR1 MGHDK and CDR2 SYGVNS. The CDR3 DNA reads as TGTGCCAGCAGTGACGGGGGCGGGCGGGAAAAACTGTTTTTT. Protein: CASSDGGGREKLFF.

V and J are TRBV2 and TRBJ1-6, with a tentative D call TRBD1 (5 bases). The germline V and J ends were trimmed by 6 bases and 9 bases, with 15 bases remaining between them. Germline V gene sequence: CDR1 SNHLY, CDR2 FYNNEI. The CDR3 spans 14 residues. The CDR3: CASRGISGGSPLHF. The DNA of the CDR3 is TGTGCCAGCAGGGGGATCTCCGGGGGTTCACCCCTCCACTTT. The variable domain in full, completed from reference TRBV2 and TRBJ1-6, reads EPEVTQTPSHQVTQMGQEVILRCVPISNHLYFYWYRQILGQKVEFLVSFYNNEISEKSEIFDDQFSVERPDGSNFTLKIRSTKLEDSAMYFCASRGISGGSPLHFGNGTRLTVT.

J is TRBJ2-2 and V is TRBV6-1; D gene ambiguous. The CDR3 length is 13 residues. Trimming removed 6 bases from V and 4 bases from J, with 9 bases in between. Germline CDR1 and CDR2: MNHNS and SASEGT. The CDR3 spells CASSLELTGELFF. The CDR3 DNA sequence: TGTGCCAGCAGCTTGGAGCTCACCGGGGAGCTGTTTTTT.

The rearrangement joins TRBV5-4 to TRBJ2-2; 10 nucleotides match TRBD1. The V segment lost 0 bases and the J segment 2 bases; nucleotides outside the gene matches: 1. The CDR3 is 16 residues long. Germline V gives CDR1 SGHNT, CDR2 YYREEE (reference sequence). The CDR3 loop is CASSLGTGGNTGELFF. As DNA, the CDR3 is TGTGCCAGCAGCTTGGGGACAGGGGGAAACACCGGGGAGCTGTTTTTT.

V gene TRBV5-6 combines with J gene TRBJ2-3, with a possible D match to TRBD2 (7 bases). This CDR3 spans 17 amino acids. The ends were cut back, 0 bases at V and 2 bases at J, with 16 bases in the middle. Germline loops: CDR1 SGHDT, CDR2 YYEEEE. CDR3 loop: CASSLAGAGAYTDTQYF. In DNA form, the CDR3 reads TGTGCCAGCAGCTTGGCAGGGGCGGGGGCCTACACAGATACGCAGTATTTT.

A word on this clone: This sample includes further DNA sequences coding for the same CDR3. The chain carries TRBV28 and TRBJ1-1; a weak D match, TRBD1 (5 bases). V was pared by 6 bases and J by 4 bases, with 9 bases between. Germline CDR1 MDHEN, CDR2 SYDVKM. The CDR3 length is 12 residues. The CDR3 reads CASSWGGTEAFF. CDR3 coding DNA: TGTGCCAGCAGCTGGGGGGGCACTGAAGCTTTCTTT.

V and J are TRBV5-4 and TRBJ1-2; D uncertain. Trimming pared 3 bases from V and 3 bases from J, leaving 15 bases between. Looked up from germline, CDR1 is SGHNT and CDR2 is YYREEE (reference sequence). This CDR3 is 15 amino acids long. The CDR3 reads CASSSIGRVDYGYTF. The CDR3 coding sequence is TGTGCCAGCAGCTCCATAGGAAGGGTGGACTATGGCTACACCTTC.

This chain uses TRBV7-2 with TRBJ1-1; D call uncertain. V was shortened by 3 bases and J by 5 bases, with 4 bases between the two germline ends. This CDR3 contains 11 residues. The germline CDR1 and CDR2 sequences are SGHTA and FQGNSA. CDR3 sequence reads: CASSFRTEAFF. In DNA form, the CDR3 reads TGTGCCAGCAGCTTTAGGACTGAAGCTTTCTTT.

V usage is TRBV28 and J usage is TRBJ2-6; D is unresolved. The CDR3 has 15 amino acids. V dropped 1 base and J dropped 2 bases, with 6 bases sitting between them. The V gene's germline CDR1 is MDHEN and CDR2 SYDVKM. The CDR3 spells CASSLSGTGANVLTF. In DNA form, the CDR3 reads TGTGCCAGCAGTTTATCTGGAACTGGGGCCAACGTCCTGACTTTC.

Here the CDR3 DNA reads TGCGCCAGCAGCTTGGGGGGACAGGGGATCAACGAGCAGTACTTC. This encodes CASSLGGQGINEQYF. J is TRBJ2-7 and V is TRBV5-1; 10 bases are a match to TRBD1. Germline V CDR1 and CDR2: SGHRS, YFSETQ. V dropped 0 bases and J dropped 5; count of bases not matched to a gene: 5. The CDR3 spans 15 residues.

As to this clone: This sample includes further DNA sequences coding for the same CDR3. The gene calls are TRBV7-9 and TRBJ1-1; the D gene is possibly TRBD1 (6 bases). The V end lost 3 bases, the J end lost 6 bases, and 8 bases lay between the germline ends. Germline V lookup: CDR1 SEHNR, CDR2 FQNEAQ (reference sequence). The CDR3 sequence is 12 residues long. The CDR3 spells CASSLDRSEAFF. CDR3 in DNA: TGTGCCAGCAGCTTGGACAGATCTGAAGCTTTCTTT.

The chain is built from TRBV6-5 and TRBJ2-5; perhaps TRBD1 as D (5 bases). V was clipped by 9 bases and J by 2 bases, with 16 bases between them. Germline V gives CDR1 MNHEY, CDR2 SVGAGI. This CDR3 comprises 14 residues. DNA for the CDR3: TGTGCCAGTGGGGCGGCCTCTATACAAGAGACCCAGTACTTC. This sequence encodes CASGAASIQETQYF.

V usage is TRBV7-8 and J usage is TRBJ2-1; 8 nucleotides align to TRBD1. Germline V gene data show CDR1 as SGHVS and CDR2 as FQNEAQ. The trim removed 5 bases at V and 1 base at J, leaving 10 bases unmatched. This CDR3 is built from 17 residues. The CDR3 is CASSRREDRASYNEQFF. CDR3 bases: TGTGCCAGCAGCCGGAGGGAGGACAGGGCGTCCTACAATGAGCAGTTCTTC.

The chain combines TRBV6-9 with TRBJ1-2, with TRBD1 matching 7 bases. Germline V gene data show CDR1 as MNHGY and CDR2 as SVAAGI. The CDR3 is 13 amino acids. The junction had 9 bases not matched to a gene; V was cut back by 7 bases and J by 7 bases. CDR3 loop: CASITTGYCGYTF. In DNA, the CDR3 is TGTGCCAGCATCACGACAGGGTACTGTGGCTACACCTTC.

This clone was recorded only once. The chain employs TRBV30 and TRBJ2-7; D remains unclear. V lost 1 base and J lost 3, with 7 bases in between. In germline, CDR1 is GTSNPN, CDR2 SVGIG (reference sequence). CDR3 length: 12 residues. CDR3 DNA sequence: TGTGCCTGGAGTGGACATTACTACGAGCAGTACTTC. Protein product: CAWSGHYYEQYF.